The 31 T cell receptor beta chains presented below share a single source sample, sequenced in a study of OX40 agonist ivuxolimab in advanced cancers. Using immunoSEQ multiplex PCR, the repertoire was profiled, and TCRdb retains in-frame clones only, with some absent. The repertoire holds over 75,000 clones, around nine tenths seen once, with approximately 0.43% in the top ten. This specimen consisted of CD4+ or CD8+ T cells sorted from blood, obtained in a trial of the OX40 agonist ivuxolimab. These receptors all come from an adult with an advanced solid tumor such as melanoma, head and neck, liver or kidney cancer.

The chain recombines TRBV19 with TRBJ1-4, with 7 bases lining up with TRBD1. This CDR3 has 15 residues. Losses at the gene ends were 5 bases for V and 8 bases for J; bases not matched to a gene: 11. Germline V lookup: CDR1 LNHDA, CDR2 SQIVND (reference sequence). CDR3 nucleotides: TGTGCCAGTAGTCCCTGGACAGGACGGGGCGAAAAACTGTTTTTT. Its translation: CASSPWTGRGEKLFF.

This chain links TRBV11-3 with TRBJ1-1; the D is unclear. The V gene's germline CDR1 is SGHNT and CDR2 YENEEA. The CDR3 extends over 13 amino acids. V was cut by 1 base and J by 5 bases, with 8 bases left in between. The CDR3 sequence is CASSLGRRTEAFF. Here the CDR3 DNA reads TGTGCCAGCAGCTTAGGAAGGAGGACTGAAGCTTTCTTT.

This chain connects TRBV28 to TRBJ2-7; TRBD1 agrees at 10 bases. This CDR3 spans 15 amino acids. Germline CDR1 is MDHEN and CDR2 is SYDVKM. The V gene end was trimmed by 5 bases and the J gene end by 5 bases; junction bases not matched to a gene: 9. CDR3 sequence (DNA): TGTGCCAGCAGTCCGAGACAGGGGGCTGTGAACGAGCAGTACTTC. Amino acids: CASSPRQGAVNEQYF.

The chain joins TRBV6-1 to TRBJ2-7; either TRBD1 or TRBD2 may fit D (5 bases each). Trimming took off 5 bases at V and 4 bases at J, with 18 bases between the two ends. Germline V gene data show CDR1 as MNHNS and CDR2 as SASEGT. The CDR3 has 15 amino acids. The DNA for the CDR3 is TGTGCCAGCAGTAGGGACCCCGATTTATTGTACGAGCAGTACTTC. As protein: CASSRDPDLLYEQYF.

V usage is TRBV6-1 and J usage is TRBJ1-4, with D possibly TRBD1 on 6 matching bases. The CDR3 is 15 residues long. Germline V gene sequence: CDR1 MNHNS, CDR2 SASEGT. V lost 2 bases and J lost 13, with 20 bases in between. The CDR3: CASSETRTDRGGLFF. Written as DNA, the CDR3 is TGTGCCAGCAGTGAAACGCGGACAGACCGGGGGGGACTGTTTTTT.

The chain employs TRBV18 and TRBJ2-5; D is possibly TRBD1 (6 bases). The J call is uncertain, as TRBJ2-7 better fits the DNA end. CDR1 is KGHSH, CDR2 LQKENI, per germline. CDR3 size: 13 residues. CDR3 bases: TGTGCCAGCTCACCTACAGGGTTCGGCGAGCAGTACTTC. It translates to CASSPTGFGEQYF.

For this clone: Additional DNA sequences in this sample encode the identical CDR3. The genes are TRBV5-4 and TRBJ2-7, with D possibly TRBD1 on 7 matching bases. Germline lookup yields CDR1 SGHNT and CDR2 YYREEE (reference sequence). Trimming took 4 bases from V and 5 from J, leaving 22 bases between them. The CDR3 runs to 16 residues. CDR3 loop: CASSPTGGQLLNEQYF. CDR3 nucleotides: TGTGCCAGCAGCCCAACCGGGGGACAGCTCCTGAACGAGCAGTACTTC.

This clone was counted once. CDR3 in DNA: TGCGCCAGCAGCCAACCCCAGGGGGCGCGAGCTGGCTACACCTTC. Translation gives CASSQPQGARAGYTF. The V and J genes are TRBV4-1 and TRBJ1-2, with 8 bases matching TRBD1. Germline CDR1 MGHRA, CDR2 YSYEKL. V shed 2 bases, J shed 7 bases, and the junction held 9 bases outside the gene matches. The CDR3 runs 15 residues.

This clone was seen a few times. CDR3 in amino acids: CASSYRDSTDTQYF. In DNA, the CDR3 is TGTGCCAGCAGCTACCGGGACAGCACAGATACGCAGTATTTT. The genes are TRBV7-8 and TRBJ2-3; D may match TRBD1 or TRBD2 (5 bases each). The CDR3 runs 14 residues. With 4 bases removed from V and 0 bases from J, the gap between germline ends came to 8 bases. CDR1 is SGHVS, CDR2 FQNEAQ, per germline.

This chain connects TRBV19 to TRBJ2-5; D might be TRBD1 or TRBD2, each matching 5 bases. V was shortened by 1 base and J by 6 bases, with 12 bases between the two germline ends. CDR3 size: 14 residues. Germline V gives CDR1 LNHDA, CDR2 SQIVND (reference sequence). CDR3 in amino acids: CASSIGAGRQTQYF. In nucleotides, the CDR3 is TGTGCCAGTAGTATAGGGGCAGGGAGACAGACCCAGTACTTC. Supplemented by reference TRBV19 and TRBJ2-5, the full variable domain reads DGGITQSPKYLFRKEGQNVTLSCEQNLNHDAMYWYRQDPGQGLRLIYYSQIVNDFQKGDIAEGYSVSREKKESFPLTVTSAQKNPTAFYLCASSIGAGRQTQYFGPGTRLLVL.

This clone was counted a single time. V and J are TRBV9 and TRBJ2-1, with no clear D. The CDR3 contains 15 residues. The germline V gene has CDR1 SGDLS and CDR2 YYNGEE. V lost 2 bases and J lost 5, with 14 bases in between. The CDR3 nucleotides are TGTGCCAGCAGCGTGGAACCCGTAAGCCACAATGAGCAGTTCTTC. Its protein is CASSVEPVSHNEQFF. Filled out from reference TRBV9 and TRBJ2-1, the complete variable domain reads DSGVTQTPKHLITATGQRVTLRCSPRSGDLSVYWYQQSLDQGLQFLIQYYNGEERAKGNILERFSAQQFPDLHSELNLSSLELGDSALYFCASSVEPVSHNEQFFGPGTRLTVL.

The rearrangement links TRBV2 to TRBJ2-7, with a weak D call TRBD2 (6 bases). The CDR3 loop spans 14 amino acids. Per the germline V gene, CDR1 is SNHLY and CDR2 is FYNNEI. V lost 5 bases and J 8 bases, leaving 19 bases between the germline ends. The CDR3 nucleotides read TGTGCCAGCAGTTCTGTGCGGGGTATAAGCCAGCAGTACTTC. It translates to CASSSVRGISQQYF.

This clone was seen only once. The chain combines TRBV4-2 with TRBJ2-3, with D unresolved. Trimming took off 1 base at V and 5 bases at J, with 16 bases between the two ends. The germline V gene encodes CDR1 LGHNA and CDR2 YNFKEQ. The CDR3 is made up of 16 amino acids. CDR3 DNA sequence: TGTGCCAGCAGCCAAGCGTACGGAGTTCCGGGAGATACGCAGTATTTT. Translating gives CASSQAYGVPGDTQYF.

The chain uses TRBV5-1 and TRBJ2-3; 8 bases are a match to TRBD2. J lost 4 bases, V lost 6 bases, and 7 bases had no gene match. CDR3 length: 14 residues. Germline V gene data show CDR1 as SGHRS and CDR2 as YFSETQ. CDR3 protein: CASTLAGWADTQYF. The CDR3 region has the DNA TGCGCCAGCACATTAGCGGGATGGGCAGATACGCAGTATTTT.

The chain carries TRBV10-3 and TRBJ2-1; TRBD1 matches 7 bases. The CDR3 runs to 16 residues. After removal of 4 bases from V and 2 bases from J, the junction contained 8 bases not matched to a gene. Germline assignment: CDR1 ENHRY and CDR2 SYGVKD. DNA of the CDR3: TGTGCCATCAGTGCTTCGACAGGGATCACCTACAATGAGCAGTTCTTC. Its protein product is CAISASTGITYNEQFF.

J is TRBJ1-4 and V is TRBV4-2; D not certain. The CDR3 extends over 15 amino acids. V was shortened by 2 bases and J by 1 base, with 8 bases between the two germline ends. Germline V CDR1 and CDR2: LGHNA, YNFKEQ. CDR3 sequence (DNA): TGTGCCAGCAGCCAATCAGAGGAAACTAATGAAAAACTGTTTTTT. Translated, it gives CASSQSEETNEKLFF.

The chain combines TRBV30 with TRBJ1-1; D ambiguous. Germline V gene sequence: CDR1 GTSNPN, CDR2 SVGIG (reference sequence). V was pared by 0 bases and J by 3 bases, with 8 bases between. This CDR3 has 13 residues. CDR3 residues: CAWSVFKDTEAFF. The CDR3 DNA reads TGTGCCTGGAGTGTATTCAAGGACACTGAAGCTTTCTTT.

In nucleotides, the CDR3 is TGTGCCAGCAGTGAGACAGTTCCGTATCAGCCCCAGCATTTT. This translates into CASSETVPYQPQHF. The chain couples TRBV6-1 to TRBJ1-5; D perhaps matches TRBD1 (5 bases). V lost 3 bases to trimming and J lost 5 bases, with 11 bases between them. Germline loops: CDR1 MNHNS, CDR2 SASEGT. The CDR3 consists of 14 residues.

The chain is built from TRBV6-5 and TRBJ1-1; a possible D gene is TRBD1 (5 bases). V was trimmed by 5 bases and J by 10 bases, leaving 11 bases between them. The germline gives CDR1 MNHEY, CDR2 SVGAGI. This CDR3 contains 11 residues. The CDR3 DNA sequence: TGTGCCAGCAGTAGGGACGGGAGAGCTTTCTTT. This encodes CASSRDGRAFF.

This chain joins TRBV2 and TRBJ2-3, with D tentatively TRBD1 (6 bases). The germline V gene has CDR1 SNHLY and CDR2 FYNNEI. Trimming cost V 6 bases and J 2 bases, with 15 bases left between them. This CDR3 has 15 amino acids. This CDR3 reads CASRGAGSLTDTQYF. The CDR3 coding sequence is TGTGCCAGCAGGGGGGCAGGGTCTCTCACAGATACGCAGTATTTT.

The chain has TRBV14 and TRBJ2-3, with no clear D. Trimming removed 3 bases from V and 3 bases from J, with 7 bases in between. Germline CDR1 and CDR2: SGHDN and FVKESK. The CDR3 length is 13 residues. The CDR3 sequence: CASSHGYTDTQYF. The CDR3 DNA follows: TGTGCCAGCAGCCACGGGTATACAGATACGCAGTATTTT.

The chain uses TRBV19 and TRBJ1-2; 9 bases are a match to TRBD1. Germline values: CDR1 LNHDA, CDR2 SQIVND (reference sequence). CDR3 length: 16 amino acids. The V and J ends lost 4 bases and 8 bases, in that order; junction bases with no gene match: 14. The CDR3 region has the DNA TGTGCCAGTAGTAATATGGGACAGGGTCGTGTGGAAGGCTACACCTTC. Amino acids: CASSNMGQGRVEGYTF.

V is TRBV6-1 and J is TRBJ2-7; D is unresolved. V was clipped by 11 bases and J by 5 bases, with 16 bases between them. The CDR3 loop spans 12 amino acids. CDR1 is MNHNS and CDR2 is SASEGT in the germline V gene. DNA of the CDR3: TGTGCCGGCGCCAGAGTACCCCACGAGCAGTACTTC. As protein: CAGARVPHEQYF.

The CDR3 region is CSATATMGAVTQYF. As DNA, the CDR3 is TGCAGCGCCACGGCTACGATGGGGGCAGTTACGCAGTATTTT. V is TRBV29-1 and J is TRBJ2-3, with D possibly being TRBD1 (6 bases). The CDR3 sequence is 14 residues long. Trimming shortened V by 7 bases and J by 8 bases, and 22 bases separated the two germline ends. The germline CDR1 and CDR2 sequences are SQVTM and ANQGSEA.

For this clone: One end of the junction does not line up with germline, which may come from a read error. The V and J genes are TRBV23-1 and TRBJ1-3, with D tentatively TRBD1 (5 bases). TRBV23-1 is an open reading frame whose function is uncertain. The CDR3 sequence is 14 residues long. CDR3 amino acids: CARSPGRAGNTIYF. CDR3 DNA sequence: TGCGCCAGAAGTCCGGGCAGGGCCGGAAACACCATATATTTT.

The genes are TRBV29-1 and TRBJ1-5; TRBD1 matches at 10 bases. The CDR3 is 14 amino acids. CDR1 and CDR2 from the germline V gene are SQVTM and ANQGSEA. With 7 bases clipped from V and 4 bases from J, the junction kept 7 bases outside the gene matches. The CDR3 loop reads CSARTGGGNQPQHF. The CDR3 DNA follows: TGCAGCGCTAGGACAGGGGGGGGGAATCAGCCCCAGCATTTT.

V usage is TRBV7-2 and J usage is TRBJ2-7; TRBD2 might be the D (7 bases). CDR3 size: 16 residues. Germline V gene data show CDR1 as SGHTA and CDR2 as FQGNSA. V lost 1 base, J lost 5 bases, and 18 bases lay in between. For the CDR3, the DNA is TGTGCCAGCAGCTTAGACGGGGGCGGGAGTCCCCACGAGCAGTACTTC. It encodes CASSLDGGGSPHEQYF. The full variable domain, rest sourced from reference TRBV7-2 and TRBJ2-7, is GAGVSQSPSNKVTEKGKDVELRCDPISGHTALYWYRQSLGQGLEFLIYFQGNSAPDKSGLPSDRFSAERTGGSVSTLTIQRTQQEDSAVYLCASSLDGGGSPHEQYFGPGTRLTVT.

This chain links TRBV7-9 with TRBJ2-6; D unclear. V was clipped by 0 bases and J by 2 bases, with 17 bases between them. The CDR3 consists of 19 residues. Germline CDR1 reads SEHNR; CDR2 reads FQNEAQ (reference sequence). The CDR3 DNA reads TGTGCCAGCAGCTTAGCTGGGTTCGCTAGGCGGACTGGGGCCAACGTCCTGACTTTC. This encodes CASSLAGFARRTGANVLTF.

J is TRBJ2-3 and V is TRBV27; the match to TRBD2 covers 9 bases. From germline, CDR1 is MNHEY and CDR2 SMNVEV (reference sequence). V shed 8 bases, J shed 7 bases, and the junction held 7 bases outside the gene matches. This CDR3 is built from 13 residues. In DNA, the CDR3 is TGTGCCAGCGCACTAGCGGGCGGAAATACGCAGTATTTT. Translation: CASALAGGNTQYF.

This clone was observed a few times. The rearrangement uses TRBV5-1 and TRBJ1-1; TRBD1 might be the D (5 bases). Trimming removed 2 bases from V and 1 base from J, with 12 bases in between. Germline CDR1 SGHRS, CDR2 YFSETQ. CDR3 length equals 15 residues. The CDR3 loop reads CASSFQGPENTEAFF. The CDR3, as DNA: TGCGCCAGCAGCTTTCAGGGACCCGAGAACACTGAAGCTTTCTTT.

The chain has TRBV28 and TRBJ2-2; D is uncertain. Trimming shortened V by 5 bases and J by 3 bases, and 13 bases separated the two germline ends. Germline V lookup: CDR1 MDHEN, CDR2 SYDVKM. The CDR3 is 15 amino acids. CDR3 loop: CASSPPAADTGELFF. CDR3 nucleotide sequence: TGTGCCAGCAGTCCCCCGGCCGCGGACACCGGGGAGCTGTTTTTT.